This T cell receptor beta chain was identified in a study of identical twins. Study-level findings and limits: Invariant populations such as MAIT and iNKT cells could partly muddle zero-insertion analyses. Its conclusions, products of cross-sectional statistical analysis, did not come from following the same donors. Modeled out-of-frame TCR alpha sharing in monozygotic twins fell below observed levels.

This clonotype was counted only a few times. Its specificity is unknown. The CDR3 is made up of 13 amino acids. The ends were cut back, 2 bases at V and 7 bases at J, with 11 bases in the middle. Per germline, CDR1 LGHDT and CDR2 YNNKEL (reference sequence). A universal primer site came from template switching; cDNA carried unique molecular identifiers. One entry per CDR3 protein, called by TCRdb with MiXCR from the 5' RACE reads. The repertoire holds more than 400,000 distinct CDR3 sequences, with roughly 15% as singletons. The same sample was also used in a study of yellow fever vaccine responses in identical twins.

The genes are TRBV3-1 and TRBJ2-5; D remains ambiguous. The sequenced sample consisted of CD4+ T cells sorted from blood. This receptor was obtained from a woman in her late teens or twenties in good health. CDR3 residues: CASSQSRAGTQYF. The CDR3 DNA sequence: TGTGCCAGCAGCCAAAGCCGGGCAGGGACCCAGTACTTC.